A single sample is the source of the 21 T cell receptor beta chains below, sequenced in a study of blood T cell repertoires in COVID-19. Measured with immunoSEQ multiplex PCR; TCRdb has only the in-frame clones, and not every one. The sample holds 55,000 to 65,000 clones, 89% seen once. Material for sequencing was peripheral blood. These TCRs come from a woman aged 55-75 years with COVID-19, enrolled during active disease.

The J gene is TRBJ1-6, the V gene TRBV27; the match to TRBD1 covers 9 bases. The CDR3 contains 15 residues. The ends lost 2 bases at V and 9 bases at J; junction bases unmatched: 5. Germline-derived CDR1 and CDR2 are MNHEY and SMNVEV (reference sequence). The CDR3 nucleotides are TGTGCCAGCAGTTTAATGACAGGGGGTCGTTCACCCCTCCACTTT. Its protein is CASSLMTGGRSPLHF.

The chain couples TRBV11-3 to TRBJ1-1; TRBD1 might be the D (5 bases). V was cut by 3 bases and J by 7 bases, with 12 bases left in between. This CDR3 comprises 13 residues. CDR1 and CDR2 from the germline V gene are SGHNT and YENEEA. DNA for the CDR3: TGTGCCAGCAGCTTTCGGGTTAGGGGTGAAGCTTTCTTT. It translates to CASSFRVRGEAFF.

The V gene is TRBV7-9, the J gene TRBJ2-7; possible D gene TRBD1, 5 bases. The V gene lost 6 bases and the J gene lost 1 base, with 10 bases spanning the gap. The germline V gene has CDR1 SEHNR and CDR2 FQNEAQ (reference sequence). This CDR3 is built from 13 residues. In DNA form, the CDR3 reads TGTGCCAGCAGGATCGACAGTTCCTACGAGCAGTACTTC. This codes for CASRIDSSYEQYF.

The chain uses TRBV2 and TRBJ1-5; TRBD1 agrees at 7 bases. This CDR3 comprises 15 residues. The V and J ends lost 6 bases and 1 base, in that order; junction bases with no gene match: 6. The germline V gene encodes CDR1 SNHLY and CDR2 FYNNEI. The CDR3 loop reads CASRLQGMSNQPQHF. In DNA form, the CDR3 reads TGTGCCAGCAGGTTACAGGGGATGAGCAATCAGCCCCAGCATTTT.

The chain joins TRBV10-3 to TRBJ1-2; TRBD1 matches 9 bases. Germline V lookup: CDR1 ENHRY, CDR2 SYGVKD. CDR3 length: 12 amino acids. J gave up 6 bases and V 6 bases, and 2 bases lay outside the gene matches. The CDR3 region is CAISGTGNGYTF. CDR3 DNA sequence: TGTGCCATCAGCGGGACAGGGAATGGCTACACCTTC.

This chain uses TRBV5-4 with TRBJ2-5; D is perhaps TRBD1 (6 bases). The V end lost 4 bases, the J end lost 5 bases, and 15 bases lay between the germline ends. CDR3 length: 14 residues. CDR1 SGHNT and CDR2 YYREEE come from the germline V gene (reference sequence). The CDR3 region is CASSPQGFGETQYF. The CDR3 DNA sequence: TGTGCCAGCAGCCCACAGGGATTTGGGGAGACCCAGTACTTC.

This clone was detected many times. The chain combines TRBV28 with TRBJ2-7; TRBD1 matches 8 bases. Trimming cost V 7 bases and J 1 base; bases outside gene matches: 12. CDR3 length: 16 residues. Germline lookup yields CDR1 MDHEN and CDR2 SYDVKM. DNA of the CDR3: TGTGCCAGCAAGGGTGGTAAGACAGGGGATTCCTACGAGCAGTACTTC. Protein sequence: CASKGGKTGDSYEQYF.

The genes are TRBV9 and TRBJ2-7, with D maybe TRBD1 (5 bases). The CDR3 has 17 amino acids. From germline, CDR1 is SGDLS and CDR2 YYNGEE. V was trimmed by 5 bases and J by 0 bases, leaving 21 bases between them. The DNA of the CDR3 is TGTGCCAGCAGTTTTGCCCCCGACAGACCCAGCTCCTACGAGCAGTACTTC. It codes for CASSFAPDRPSSYEQYF.

On this clone: The same CDR3 also results from other DNA sequences found in this sample. The V call is TRBV11-2, the J call TRBJ1-4; tentative D call: TRBD1 (5 bases). Germline CDR1 and CDR2: SGHAT and FQNNGV. The CDR3 has 14 residues. V lost 4 bases and J lost 3, with 9 bases in between. CDR3 sequence reads: CASSSRVSNEKLFF. Written as DNA, the CDR3 is TGTGCCAGCAGCTCCAGGGTATCTAATGAAAAACTGTTTTTT.

The genes are TRBV28 and TRBJ2-1, with TRBD2 identical over 10 bases. The CDR3 contains 15 residues. Germline trimming cut 4 bases from V and 4 bases from J; bases unmatched to any gene: 4. Per germline, CDR1 MDHEN and CDR2 SYDVKM. DNA of the CDR3: TGTGCCAGCAGTTCCGAAGCGGGAGGGTACAATGAGCAGTTCTTC. It encodes CASSSEAGGYNEQFF.

The chain combines TRBV19 with TRBJ1-2; D is uncertain. Trimming took off 3 bases at V and 2 bases at J, with 7 bases between the two ends. The CDR3 is 13 residues long. Germline-derived CDR1 and CDR2 are LNHDA and SQIVND (reference sequence). The CDR3 nucleotides read TGTGCCAGTAGTATGACCGGGAACTATGGCTACACCTTC. This translates into CASSMTGNYGYTF.

The chain uses TRBV12-3 or TRBV12-4 and TRBJ1-1; the D gene is possibly TRBD1 (5 bases). Trimming stripped 4 bases from V and 1 base from J, with 7 bases between. The CDR3 is made up of 13 amino acids. CDR3 DNA: TGTGCCAGCAGTTCACAGGAGAACACTGAAGCTTTCTTT. Protein: CASSSQENTEAFF.

The J gene is TRBJ2-7, the V gene TRBV4-1, with 14 bases lining up with TRBD2. CDR1 MGHRA and CDR2 YSYEKL come from the germline V gene. The CDR3 runs to 20 residues. V gave up 1 base and J gave up 2 bases; unmatched junction bases: 13. Here the CDR3 reads CASSQGVGTSGSLRPYEQYF. CDR3 in DNA: TGCGCCAGCAGCCAAGGGGTGGGGACTAGCGGGAGTCTCCGGCCCTACGAGCAGTACTTC.

This clone was seen only once. The rearrangement links TRBV5-5 to TRBJ1-2; D ambiguous. The germline V gene has CDR1 SGHKS and CDR2 YYEKEE (reference sequence). The CDR3 length is 12 residues. V was clipped by 0 bases and J by 6 bases, with 6 bases between them. The CDR3 loop is CASSLGQNGYTF. The CDR3 DNA is TGTGCCAGCAGCTTGGGCCAGAATGGCTACACCTTC.

The chain employs TRBV18 and TRBJ2-2, with no clear D. V lost 0 bases to trimming and J lost 8 bases, with 10 bases between them. Per the germline V gene, CDR1 is KGHSH and CDR2 is LQKENI. The CDR3 extends over 14 amino acids. As DNA, the CDR3 is TGTGCCAGCTCACCACCGTCACAGATTGGGGAGCTGTTTTTT. Residues: CASSPPSQIGELFF.

The chain couples TRBV30 to TRBJ2-2, with D possibly being TRBD1 (5 bases). The germline CDR1 and CDR2 sequences are GTSNPN and SVGIG (reference sequence). The CDR3 totals 12 residues. The V and J ends lost 2 bases and 6 bases respectively, with 7 bases between them. The CDR3 DNA reads as TGTGCCTGGAGTAGGGGTTCCGGGGAGCTGTTTTTT. It encodes CAWSRGSGELFF.

CDR3 in amino acids: CASSQGASSGASYNEQFF. In nucleotides, the CDR3 is TGTGCCAGCAGCCAAGGAGCGTCTAGCGGGGCTTCCTACAATGAGCAGTTCTTC. The gene calls are TRBV3-1 (or the pseudogene TRBV3-2) and TRBJ2-1; 9 bases align to TRBD2. Germline-derived CDR1 and CDR2 are LGHDT and YNNKEL (reference sequence). CDR3 length equals 18 residues. V dropped 1 base and J dropped 1; count of bases not matched to a gene: 8.

The V call is TRBV19, the J call TRBJ1-6, with 12 bases that match TRBD1. J was trimmed by 12 bases and V by 7 bases; bases with no gene match: 7. The CDR3 consists of 14 residues. Germline V gene sequence: CDR1 LNHDA, CDR2 SQIVND (reference sequence). The CDR3 DNA reads as TGTGCCAGTAATGACCGGGACAGGGGGCAACCCCTCCACTTT. Protein product: CASNDRDRGQPLHF.

V is TRBV25-1 and J is TRBJ1-2, with D hard to call. Trimming took off 6 bases at V and 4 bases at J, with 9 bases between the two ends. The germline gives CDR1 MGHDK, CDR2 SYGVNS. The CDR3 is made up of 12 amino acids. CDR3 DNA: TGTGCCAGCAGGGCTGGCACCTATGGCTACACCTTC. It yields the protein CASRAGTYGYTF.

The chain uses TRBV10-3 and TRBJ2-1; the D gene is possibly TRBD2 (5 bases). V was cut by 10 bases and J by 4 bases, with 20 bases left in between. The CDR3 extends over 15 amino acids. Germline CDR1 reads ENHRY; CDR2 reads SYGVKD. CDR3 in amino acids: CATRRTVAQYNEQFF. DNA of the CDR3: TGTGCCACCCGACGCACGGTAGCGCAGTACAATGAGCAGTTCTTC.

The CDR3 sequence: CASSLGQGNTEAFF. The CDR3, as DNA: TGTGCCAGCAGCTTAGGACAGGGGAACACTGAAGCTTTCTTT. The rearrangement links TRBV11-2 to TRBJ1-1; 7 bases map to TRBD1. This CDR3 is built from 14 residues. J gave up 1 base and V 1 base, and 0 bases lay outside the gene matches. Germline lookup yields CDR1 SGHAT and CDR2 FQNNGV.